The sequence of this TCR beta chain was determined in a study of breast tumors, draining lymph nodes, adjacent tissues. Study conclusions and caveats: Tumor TCR diversity was below lymph nodes but above nontumor tissue. Luminal-like breast cancer showed significantly higher tumor–nontumor repertoire similarity than basal-like.

Each CDR3 protein gets one entry after TCRdb re-called the multiplex PCR reads with MiXCR. The sample has 250,000 or so distinct CDR3 sequences, more than 30% seen once; the top ten hold around 1.1%. With respect to this clonotype: Its antigen remains unidentified.

Breast cancer patients provided tissue from their axillary draining lymph nodes. V was clipped by 5 bases and J by 0 bases, with 22 bases between them. Germline assignment: CDR1 SEHNR and CDR2 FQNEAQ (reference sequence). There are 19 residues in the CDR3. Sequencing input: axillary lymph node tissue. The sequence was collected from a female donor with breast cancer. Some clones in this sample may be carry-over from other donors' samples. The gene calls are TRBV7-9 and TRBJ2-2; possibly TRBD1 for D (5 bases). DNA for the CDR3: TGTGCCAGCAGCGGCCAGGGTCCCCAGGGCTGTGCGAACACCGGGGAGCTGTTTTTT. Amino acid sequence: CASSGQGPQGCANTGELFF. The full variable domain, with the rest looked up from reference TRBV7-9 and TRBJ2-2, is DTGVSQNPRHKITKRGQNVTFRCDPISEHNRLYWYRQTLGQGPEFLTYFQNEAQLEKSRLLSDRFSAERPKGSFSTLEIQRTEQGDSAMYLCASSGQGPQGCANTGELFFGEGSRLTVL.